The next 24 T cell receptor beta chains were all read from a single sample in a study of Graves' ophthalmopathy and Graves' hyperthyroidism. For repertoire sequencing, the TCR beta CDR3 regions were amplified from RNA transcripts. Second-round multiplex PCR came after a first-round RT-PCR that employed HTBI primers. MiXCR, applied by TCRdb to the multiplex PCR reads, yields one record per CDR3 protein. The data show 1 million to 1.3 million distinct CDR3 sequences, less than 45% seen once. Input material: peripheral blood or thyroid tissue (not recorded which). The receptors here all came from an adult man with Graves' hyperthyroidism.

This clonotype was counted ten times or more. The chain uses TRBV10-3 and TRBJ2-5; possible D gene TRBD2, 6 bases. The CDR3 covers 15 residues. Germline V gene lookup returns CDR1 ENHRY and CDR2 SYGVKD. Deletions cut 0 bases from V and 3 bases from J, with 11 bases between. The CDR3 DNA reads as TGTGCCATCAGTGAGTCTACTAGCAACGAAGAGACCCAGTACTTC. It is translated as CAISESTSNEETQYF.

Regarding this clonotype: The junction differs from germline at one of its ends, possibly a read error. The rearrangement joins TRBV7-2 to TRBJ2-7, with 9 bases matching TRBD1. There are 16 residues in the CDR3. Germline CDR1 SGHTA, CDR2 FQGNSA. CDR3 nucleotides: TGTGCCGGCAGCTTGGTTGGGACAGGGACAGCCTACGAGCAGTACTTC. Protein: CAGSLVGTGTAYEQYF.

A word on this clonotype: A read error may explain this, as a much larger clone is one base away. Lacking the conserved final phenylalanine or tryptophan, this CDR3 likely reflects a read error. The chain is built from TRBV14 and TRBJ2-2; the D is unclear. The germline gives CDR1 SGHDN, CDR2 FVKESK. The CDR3 totals 14 residues. Trimming took 0 bases from V and 8 from J, leaving 10 bases between them. Written as DNA, the CDR3 is TGTGCCAGCAGCCAAGATTTTGGGGATGGGGAGCTGTTTGTT. Its translation is CASSQDFGDGELFV.

This clonotype has a handful of counts. CDR3 bases: TGTGCCAGCAGCTCCTCATTTGGGGCCCGGAACACTGAAGCTTTCTTT. Encoded protein: CASSSSFGARNTEAFF. This rearrangement joins TRBV5-6 to TRBJ1-1; D may be TRBD1 (5 bases). Germline V CDR1 and CDR2: SGHDT, YYEEEE. This CDR3 region has 16 residues. V lost 3 bases and J 1 base, leaving 16 bases between the germline ends.

As concerns this clonotype: This may come from a read error, since a much larger clone is one base off. The V and J genes are TRBV10-3 and TRBJ1-6; maybe TRBD1 (5 bases). The CDR3 is 15 amino acids. Germline CDR1 reads ENHRY; CDR2 reads SYGVKD. The CDR3 DNA follows: TGTGCCAGCAGCCGCCGGGACCAGAGGAATTCACTCCTCCACTTT. Translation gives CASSRRDQRNSLLHF.

This clonotype was seen only a few times. The J gene is TRBJ1-1, the V gene TRBV6-5; a weak D match, TRBD1 (5 bases). Germline CDR1 and CDR2: MNHEY and SVGAGI. The CDR3 length is 13 residues. Trimming stripped 8 bases from V and 4 bases from J, with 14 bases between. The CDR3 DNA follows: TGTGCCAGCGGTCTGGGGCGGGGCACTGAAGCTTTCTTT. Translated, it gives CASGLGRGTEAFF.

This clonotype was observed a few times. The rearrangement links TRBV5-1 to TRBJ1-1, with D perhaps matching TRBD1 (6 bases). V gave up 4 bases and J gave up 2 bases, with 12 bases separating them. Germline assignment: CDR1 SGHRS and CDR2 YFSETQ. CDR3 length equals 14 residues. In DNA form, the CDR3 reads TGCGCCAGCAGCGCTGGGGGCCCCAACACTGAAGCTTTCTTT. Protein product: CASSAGGPNTEAFF.

This clonotype was picked up a small number of times. CDR3 sequence reads: CASSFTSSTGELFF. The CDR3 nucleotides read TGTGCCAGCAGCTTTACTAGCTCCACCGGGGAGCTGTTTTTT. The chain uses TRBV11-2 and TRBJ2-2; tentative D call: TRBD2 (6 bases). Germline CDR1 and CDR2: SGHAT and FQNNGV. Trimming removed 3 bases at V and 4 bases at J, with 9 bases between. The CDR3 length is 14 residues. The complete variable domain, with remaining parts taken from reference TRBV11-2 and TRBJ2-2, reads EAGVAQSPRYKIIEKRQSVAFWCNPISGHATLYWYQQILGQGPKLLIQFQNNGVVDDSQLPKDRFSAERLKGVDSTLKIQPAKLEDSAVYLCASSFTSSTGELFFGEGSRLTVL.

The chain links TRBV6-1 to TRBJ2-2; 7 positions match TRBD2. This CDR3 spans 16 amino acids. V was pared by 6 bases and J by 0 bases, with 7 bases of the junction left unmatched. From germline, CDR1 is MNHNS and CDR2 SASEGT. The CDR3 region is CASSKPGLPNTGELFF. CDR3 coding DNA: TGTGCCAGCAGCAAACCGGGACTACCGAACACCGGGGAGCTGTTTTTT.

The CDR3 reads CASSPEGTTSYEQYF. DNA of the CDR3: TGTGCCAGCAGTCCAGAGGGGACAACCTCCTACGAGCAGTACTTC. The chain uses TRBV12-3 or TRBV12-4 and TRBJ2-7; D perhaps matches TRBD1 (6 bases). The ends were cut back, 5 bases at V and 0 bases at J, with 14 bases in the middle. This CDR3 has 15 amino acids.

The chain carries TRBV10-1 and TRBJ2-5; 7 bases line up with TRBD2. Per the germline V gene, CDR1 is WNHNN and CDR2 is SYGVQD (reference sequence). The trim removed 8 bases at V and 7 bases at J, leaving 13 bases unmatched. CDR3 length equals 14 residues. The CDR3 DNA is TGCGCCAGCCAAGAGGGACTATCTATAGGGACCCAGTACTTC. Translating gives CASQEGLSIGTQYF.

The V and J genes are TRBV10-3 and TRBJ2-1, with D perhaps matching TRBD1 or TRBD2 (5 bases each). This CDR3 is built from 14 residues. Germline V gives CDR1 ENHRY, CDR2 SYGVKD. Trimming left V 9 bases short and J 0 bases short, with 12 bases between. The CDR3 is CAIHSDSSYNEQFF. The CDR3 nucleotides read TGTGCCATTCATAGCGACAGCTCCTACAATGAGCAGTTCTTC.

The V and J genes are TRBV25-1 and TRBJ1-4; 7 bases align to TRBD1. Germline-derived CDR1 and CDR2 are MGHDK and SYGVNS. CDR3 size: 16 residues. With 4 bases clipped from V and 8 bases from J, the junction kept 13 bases outside the gene matches. As DNA, the CDR3 is TGTGCCAGCAGTGCACATTTGACAGGGTCGTACGAAAAACTGTTTTTT. Translated, it gives CASSAHLTGSYEKLFF.

V and J are TRBV10-3 and TRBJ2-7; 7 positions match TRBD1. Germline CDR1 is ENHRY and CDR2 is SYGVKD. This CDR3 spans 14 amino acids. With 10 bases clipped from V and 2 bases from J, the junction kept 11 bases outside the gene matches. CDR3: CASRLRDSTYEQYF. DNA of the CDR3: TGTGCCAGCAGACTCCGGGACAGCACCTACGAGCAGTACTTC.

This clonotype turned up a few times. The chain carries TRBV6-5 and TRBJ1-1; tentatively, D is TRBD1 (5 bases). V lost 8 bases and J 4 bases, leaving 14 bases between the germline ends. CDR3 length equals 13 residues. Germline-derived CDR1 and CDR2 are MNHEY and SVGAGI. CDR3 in amino acids: CASRPGGITEAFF. The DNA of the CDR3 is TGTGCCAGCCGCCCGGGGGGTATCACTGAAGCTTTCTTT.

This clonotype was recorded a few times. The V and J genes are TRBV7-2 and TRBJ1-5; TRBD1 agrees at 10 bases. The V and J ends lost 6 bases and 1 base, in that order; junction bases with no gene match: 9. The CDR3 runs 17 residues. Germline V gene sequence: CDR1 SGHTA, CDR2 FQGNSA. The CDR3 loop is CASSSSGTGASNQPQHF. For the CDR3, the DNA is TGTGCCAGCAGTTCATCCGGGACAGGGGCAAGCAATCAGCCCCAGCATTTT.

The table lists this clonotype with a few counts. The chain employs TRBV10-3 and TRBJ1-1, with D unresolved. Germline V gene lookup returns CDR1 ENHRY and CDR2 SYGVKD. The germline V and J ends were trimmed by 4 bases and 0 bases, with 9 bases remaining between them. CDR3 length: 14 amino acids. The CDR3 is CAISGGFMNTEAFF. CDR3 in DNA: TGTGCCATCAGTGGAGGTTTCATGAACACTGAAGCTTTCTTT.

The table lists this clonotype with many counts. This chain joins TRBV20-1 and TRBJ1-1; 7 bases match TRBD1. Germline values: CDR1 DFQATT, CDR2 SNEGSKA (reference sequence). V shed 1 base and J 0 bases; nucleotides not matched to a gene: 5. The CDR3 is 15 residues long. CDR3 sequence reads: CSARVQGEVNTEAFF. DNA of the CDR3: TGCAGTGCTAGAGTGCAGGGGGAGGTGAACACTGAAGCTTTCTTT.

This clonotype was seen at least ten times. The rearrangement joins TRBV7-3 to TRBJ2-5; D may be TRBD1 (6 bases). Trimming removed 5 bases from V and 2 bases from J, with 24 bases in between. Germline V gene lookup returns CDR1 SGHTA and CDR2 FQGTGA. The CDR3 spans 18 residues. The CDR3 sequence is CASSPRPSKGDHQETQYF. CDR3 nucleotides: TGTGCCAGCAGCCCCCGTCCGAGTAAGGGGGACCATCAAGAGACCCAGTACTTC.

The rearrangement links TRBV29-1 to TRBJ1-1, with a possible D match to TRBD1 (5 bases). The V and J ends lost 4 bases and 6 bases respectively, with 15 bases between them. CDR3 length: 13 residues. Germline values: CDR1 SQVTM, CDR2 ANQGSEA. The CDR3 DNA sequence: TGCAGCGTTGGGGGATTTGACAGAGCTGAAGCTTTCTTT. Its protein product is CSVGGFDRAEAFF.

The chain recombines TRBV4-3 with TRBJ1-1; D uncertain. The V gene lost 0 bases and the J gene lost 5 bases, with 13 bases spanning the gap. The CDR3 has 15 amino acids. Germline CDR1 is LGHNA and CDR2 is YSLEER. In DNA, the CDR3 is TGCGCCAGCAGCCAAGATCGGGATCTGGGAACTGAAGCTTTCTTT. Amino acid sequence: CASSQDRDLGTEAFF.

As concerns this clonotype: The CDR3 end shows no conserved phenylalanine or tryptophan, and so a read error is likely. No DNA is shown, since the ends of the CDR3 on it are uncertain; the CDR3 is the one TCRdb lists. The chain carries TRBV12-3 or TRBV12-4 and TRBJ2-5; TRBD1 reflects the table's D call only, with no check against the DNA. The CDR3 totals 9 residues, both ends included. CDR3 loop: CASSWGPGL.

About this clonotype itself: A clone one base away is much larger, so this may be a read error. The rearrangement links TRBV10-3 to TRBJ1-6; unclear D gene. The CDR3 contains 13 residues. The germline V gene encodes CDR1 ENHRY and CDR2 SYGVKD. Trimming removed 3 bases at V and 5 bases at J, with 5 bases between. CDR3 in amino acids: CAISERNNSPLHF. CDR3 in DNA: TGTGCCATCAGTGAAAGAAATAATTCACCCCTCCACTTT.

The chain combines TRBV24-1 with TRBJ2-7, with 7 bases aligning to TRBD1. Germline V gives CDR1 KGHDR, CDR2 SFDVKD. V shed 11 bases, J shed 0 bases, and the junction held 12 bases outside the gene matches. The CDR3 runs 15 residues. CDR3 loop: CASDRTGKGSYEQYF. The DNA of the CDR3 is TGTGCCAGCGATAGGACAGGAAAAGGCTCCTACGAGCAGTACTTC.